This T cell receptor beta chain comes out of a study of T cell repertoires in cytomegalovirus infection. This clonotype was recorded many times. Germline V lookup: CDR1 SGHAT, CDR2 FQNNGV. The CDR3 runs 14 residues. Deletions cut 7 bases from V and 1 base from J, with 10 bases between. TCRdb analysed the reads with MiXCR anew, one entry per CDR3 protein. The data hold 200,000 or so distinct CDR3 sequences, with roughly 30% observed a single time. The sample consisted of PBMCs. The rearrangement uses TRBV11-2 and TRBJ2-2; no reliable D call. The sequence derives from a human donor in good health (CMV status not recorded). Some clones in this sample may be carry-over from other donors' samples. In DNA form, the CDR3 reads TGTGCCAGCACCGTGTCGAGGAACACCGGGGAGCTGTTTTTT. Residues: CASTVSRNTGELFF.